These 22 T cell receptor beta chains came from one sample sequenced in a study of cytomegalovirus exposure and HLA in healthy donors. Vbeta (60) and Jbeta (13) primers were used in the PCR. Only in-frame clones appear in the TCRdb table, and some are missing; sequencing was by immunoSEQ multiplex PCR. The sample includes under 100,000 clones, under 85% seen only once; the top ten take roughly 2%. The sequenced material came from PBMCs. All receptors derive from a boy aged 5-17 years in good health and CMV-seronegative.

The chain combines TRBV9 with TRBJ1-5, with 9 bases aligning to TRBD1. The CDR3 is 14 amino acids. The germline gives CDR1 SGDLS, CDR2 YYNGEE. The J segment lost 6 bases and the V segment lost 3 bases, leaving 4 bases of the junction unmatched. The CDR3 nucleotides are TGTGCCAGCAGCGGGACAGGGGTCTCTCAGCCCCAGCATTTT. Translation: CASSGTGVSQPQHF.

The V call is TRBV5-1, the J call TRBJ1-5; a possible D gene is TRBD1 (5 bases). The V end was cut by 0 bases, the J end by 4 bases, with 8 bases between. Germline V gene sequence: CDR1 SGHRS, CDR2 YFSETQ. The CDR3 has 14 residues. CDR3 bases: TGCGCCAGCAGCTTGGGACAGCCTAATCAGCCCCAGCATTTT. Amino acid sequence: CASSLGQPNQPQHF.

The CDR3 reads CASSLITPSETEAFF. The DNA for the CDR3 is TGCGCCAGCAGCTTGATCACCCCGAGTGAGACTGAAGCTTTCTTT. V is TRBV5-1 and J is TRBJ1-1; D ambiguous. CDR3 length: 15 residues. CDR1 and CDR2 (germline): SGHRS, YFSETQ. V was shortened by 1 base and J by 5 bases, with 15 bases between the two germline ends.

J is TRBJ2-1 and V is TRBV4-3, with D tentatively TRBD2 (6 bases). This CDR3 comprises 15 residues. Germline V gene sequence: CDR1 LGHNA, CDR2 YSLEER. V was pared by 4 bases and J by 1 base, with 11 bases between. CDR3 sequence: CASSPGGTSYNEQFF. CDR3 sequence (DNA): TGCGCCAGCAGCCCAGGAGGGACTTCCTACAATGAGCAGTTCTTC.

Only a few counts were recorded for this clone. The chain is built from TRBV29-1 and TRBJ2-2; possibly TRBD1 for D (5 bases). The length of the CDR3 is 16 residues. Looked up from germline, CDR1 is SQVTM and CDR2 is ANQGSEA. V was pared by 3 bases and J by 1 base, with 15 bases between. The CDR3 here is CSVENKGWVNTGELFF. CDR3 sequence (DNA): TGCAGCGTTGAGAATAAGGGGTGGGTGAACACCGGGGAGCTGTTTTTT.

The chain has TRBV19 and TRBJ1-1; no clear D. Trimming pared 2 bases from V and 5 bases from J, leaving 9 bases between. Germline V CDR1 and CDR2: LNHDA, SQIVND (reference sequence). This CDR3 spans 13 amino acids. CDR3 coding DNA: TGTGCCAGTAGTATATGGACTGGTACTGAAGCTTTCTTT. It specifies CASSIWTGTEAFF.

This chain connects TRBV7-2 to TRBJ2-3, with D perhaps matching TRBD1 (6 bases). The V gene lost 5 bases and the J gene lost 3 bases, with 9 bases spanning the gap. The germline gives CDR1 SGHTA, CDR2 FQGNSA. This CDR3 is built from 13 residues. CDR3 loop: CASSPRGTDTQYF. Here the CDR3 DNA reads TGTGCCAGCAGCCCCAGGGGTACAGATACGCAGTATTTT.

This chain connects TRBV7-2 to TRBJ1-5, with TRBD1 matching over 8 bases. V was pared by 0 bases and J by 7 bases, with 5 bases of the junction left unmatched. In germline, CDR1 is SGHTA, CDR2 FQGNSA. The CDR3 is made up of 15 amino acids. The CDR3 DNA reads TGTGCCAGCAGCTTAGCCCGGGACAGGAACCAGCCCCAGCATTTT. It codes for CASSLARDRNQPQHF. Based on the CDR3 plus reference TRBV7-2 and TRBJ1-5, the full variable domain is GAGVSQSPSNKVTEKGKDVELRCDPISGHTALYWYRQSLGQGLEFLIYFQGNSAPDKSGLPSDRFSAERTGGSVSTLTIQRTQQEDSAVYLCASSLARDRNQPQHFGDGTRLSIL.

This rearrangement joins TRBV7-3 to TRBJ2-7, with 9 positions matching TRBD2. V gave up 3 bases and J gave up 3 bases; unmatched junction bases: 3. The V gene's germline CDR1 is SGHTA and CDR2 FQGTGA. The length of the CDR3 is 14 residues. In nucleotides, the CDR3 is TGTGCCAGCAGCTTTAGCGGGGGCGGCTACGAGCAGTACTTC. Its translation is CASSFSGGGYEQYF. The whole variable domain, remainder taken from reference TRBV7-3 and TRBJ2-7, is GAGVSQTPSNKVTEKGKYVELRCDPISGHTALYWYRQSLGQGPEFLIYFQGTGAADDSGLPNDRFFAVRPEGSVSTLKIQRTERGDSAVYLCASSFSGGGYEQYFGPGTRLTVT.

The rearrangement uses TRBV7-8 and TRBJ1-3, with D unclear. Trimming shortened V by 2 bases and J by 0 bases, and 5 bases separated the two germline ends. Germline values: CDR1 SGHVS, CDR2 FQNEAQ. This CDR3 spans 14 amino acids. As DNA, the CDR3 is TGTGCCAGCAGCTTACAGGACTCTGGAAACACCATATATTTT. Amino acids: CASSLQDSGNTIYF. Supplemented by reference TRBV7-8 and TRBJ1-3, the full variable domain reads GAGVSQSPRYKVAKRGQDVALRCDPISGHVSLFWYQQALGQGPEFLTYFQNEAQLDKSGLPSDRFFAERPEGSVSTLKIQRTQQEDSAVYLCASSLQDSGNTIYFGEGSWLTVV.

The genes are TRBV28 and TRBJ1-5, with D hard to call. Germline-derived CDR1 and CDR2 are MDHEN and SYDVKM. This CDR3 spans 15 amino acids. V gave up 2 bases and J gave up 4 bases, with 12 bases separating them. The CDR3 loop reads CASSLIDIGNQPQHF. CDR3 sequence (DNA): TGTGCCAGCAGTTTAATAGACATTGGTAATCAGCCCCAGCATTTT.

The CDR3 coding sequence is TGTGCCAGCAGATACGACAGGGGGCAAGAGACCCAGTACTTC. The encoded protein is CASRYDRGQETQYF. The chain uses TRBV27 and TRBJ2-5, with TRBD1 matching over 9 bases. Germline assignment: CDR1 MNHEY and CDR2 SMNVEV (reference sequence). The CDR3 totals 14 residues. V shed 6 bases, J shed 2 bases, and the junction held 4 bases outside the gene matches.

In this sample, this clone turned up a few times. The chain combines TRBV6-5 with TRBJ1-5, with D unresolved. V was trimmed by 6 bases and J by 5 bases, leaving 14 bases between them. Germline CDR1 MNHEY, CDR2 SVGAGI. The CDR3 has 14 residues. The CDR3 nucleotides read TGTGCCAGCAGCCATCGGGAAGGCTATCAGCCCCAGCATTTT. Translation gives CASSHREGYQPQHF.

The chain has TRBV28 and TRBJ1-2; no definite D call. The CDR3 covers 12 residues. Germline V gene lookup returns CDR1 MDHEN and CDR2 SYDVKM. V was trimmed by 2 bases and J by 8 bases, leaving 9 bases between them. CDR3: CASSLATEGYTF. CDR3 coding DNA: TGTGCCAGCAGTTTAGCCACGGAGGGCTACACCTTC.

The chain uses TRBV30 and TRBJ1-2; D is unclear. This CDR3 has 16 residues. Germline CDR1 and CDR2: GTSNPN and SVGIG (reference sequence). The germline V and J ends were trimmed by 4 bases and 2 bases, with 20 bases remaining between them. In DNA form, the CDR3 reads TGTGCCTGGACATATCACAATACCGTCGTCAACTATGGCTACACCTTC. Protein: CAWTYHNTVVNYGYTF.

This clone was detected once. The CDR3 sequence: CASRRDSGNTIYF. The CDR3 region has the DNA TGTGCCAGCAGGCGGGACTCTGGAAACACCATATATTTT. The chain has TRBV6-1 and TRBJ1-3; D not resolved. CDR1 is MNHNS and CDR2 is SASEGT in the germline V gene. CDR3 size: 13 residues. The V end lost 6 bases, the J end lost 0 bases, and 6 bases lay between the germline ends.

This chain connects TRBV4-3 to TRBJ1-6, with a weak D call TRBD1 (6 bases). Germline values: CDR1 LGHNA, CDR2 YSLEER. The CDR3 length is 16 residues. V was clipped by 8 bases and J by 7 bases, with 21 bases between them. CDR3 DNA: TGCGCCAGCCGGGTTGCGGTCGCCAGGGGAAATTCACCCCTCCACTTT. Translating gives CASRVAVARGNSPLHF.

The CDR3 region is CASSLGNRVHTF. The CDR3 DNA sequence: TGTGCCAGCAGCCTAGGAAACAGGGTTCACACCTTC. The genes are TRBV5-6 and TRBJ1-2; D possibly corresponds to TRBD1 (6 bases). The CDR3 is 12 amino acids. The germline gives CDR1 SGHDT, CDR2 YYEEEE. V lost 4 bases and J lost 12, with 16 bases in between.

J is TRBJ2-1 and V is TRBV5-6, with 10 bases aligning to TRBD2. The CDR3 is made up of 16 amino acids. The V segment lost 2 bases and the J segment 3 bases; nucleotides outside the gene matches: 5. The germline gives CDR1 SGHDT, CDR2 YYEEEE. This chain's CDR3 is CASSFRSGGSYNEQFF. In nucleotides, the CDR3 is TGTGCCAGCAGCTTCCGTAGCGGGGGGAGCTACAATGAGCAGTTCTTC.

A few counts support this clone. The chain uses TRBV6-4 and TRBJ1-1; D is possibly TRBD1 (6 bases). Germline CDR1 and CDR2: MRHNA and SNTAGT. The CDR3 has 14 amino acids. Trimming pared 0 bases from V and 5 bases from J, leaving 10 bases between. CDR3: CASSDSSRGTEAFF. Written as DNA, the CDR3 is TGTGCCAGCAGTGACTCTAGCAGGGGAACTGAAGCTTTCTTT.

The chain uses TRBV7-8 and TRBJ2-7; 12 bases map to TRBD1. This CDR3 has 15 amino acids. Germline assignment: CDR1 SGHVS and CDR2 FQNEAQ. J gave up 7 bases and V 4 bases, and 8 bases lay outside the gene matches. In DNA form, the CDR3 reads TGTGCCAGCAGCTCCTTTGGGACAGGGGGCCTGGAGCAGTACTTC. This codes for CASSSFGTGGLEQYF. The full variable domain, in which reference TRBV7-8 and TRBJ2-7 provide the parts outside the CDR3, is GAGVSQSPRYKVAKRGQDVALRCDPISGHVSLFWYQQALGQGPEFLTYFQNEAQLDKSGLPSDRFFAERPEGSVSTLKIQRTQQEDSAVYLCASSSFGTGGLEQYFGPGTRLTVT.

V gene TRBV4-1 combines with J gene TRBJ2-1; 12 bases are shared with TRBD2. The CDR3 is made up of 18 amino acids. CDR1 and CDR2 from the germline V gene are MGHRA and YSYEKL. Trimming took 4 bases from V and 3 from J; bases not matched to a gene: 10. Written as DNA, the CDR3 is TGCGCCAGCAGCCCTCTAGCGGGGGGGCAGTCCGACTACAATGAGCAGTTCTTC. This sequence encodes CASSPLAGGQSDYNEQFF.